The sequence of this T cell receptor beta chain was determined in a study of Ad26.COV2.S vaccination and SARS-CoV-2 variants. TCRdb keeps only in-frame clones here, not all; method: immunoSEQ multiplex PCR. The repertoire consists of 97,000 or so clones, with roughly 80% occurring once and the leading ten covering 17%. V was cut by 6 bases and J by 6 bases, with 11 bases left in between. Germline V gene sequence: CDR1 SGHTA, CDR2 FQGTGA. This CDR3 comprises 12 residues. General observations from the study: Vaccinated individuals (as opposed to placebo recipients) had higher spike-specific TCR breadth.

As concerns this clone: The target antigen is unknown.

The receptor was isolated from a human donor who had recovered from COVID-19. The sample was peripheral blood, taken after recovery from COVID-19. The chain joins TRBV7-3 to TRBJ1-2; D uncertain. CDR3 residues: CASRGDTDGYTF. The DNA for the CDR3 is TGTGCCAGCAGGGGAGACACAGATGGCTACACCTTC. The entire variable domain, with the rest obtained from reference TRBV7-3 and TRBJ1-2, is as follows: GAGVSQTPSNKVTEKGKYVELRCDPISGHTALYWYRQSLGQGPEFLIYFQGTGAADDSGLPNDRFFAVRPEGSVSTLKIQRTERGDSAVYLCASRGDTDGYTFGSGTRLTVV.